This paragraph reports one T cell receptor (beta chain). The antigen remains unidentified. The sample belongs to a study of OX40 agonist ivuxolimab in advanced cancers. Notes on the study in general: Among the nonresponders, some also had low normalized T-cell clonal expansion. Clonal expansion was among the lowest in partial responders at 0.1-3.0 mg/kg, especially CD8+.

The length of the CDR3 is 17 residues. Germline CDR1 is SGHTA and CDR2 is FQGNSA. V was pared by 6 bases and J by 1 base, with 21 bases between. Only in-frame clones appear in the TCRdb table, and some are missing; sequencing was by immunoSEQ multiplex PCR. The sample has fewer than 85,000 clones; 80% are singletons. The sequences come from CD4+ or CD8+ T cells sorted from blood, collected in a trial of the OX40 agonist ivuxolimab. This sequence was found in an adult with an advanced solid tumor such as melanoma, head and neck, liver or kidney cancer. This sequence joins TRBV7-2 and TRBJ2-5; a possible D gene is TRBD1 (7 bases). The CDR3: CASRRQGGILPQETQYF. Written as DNA, the CDR3 is TGTGCCAGCAGACGGCAGGGGGGCATCCTGCCCCAAGAGACCCAGTACTTC. Using reference TRBV7-2 and TRBJ2-5 for the parts outside the CDR3, the full variable domain is GAGVSQSPSNKVTEKGKDVELRCDPISGHTALYWYRQSLGQGLEFLIYFQGNSAPDKSGLPSDRFSAERTGGSVSTLTIQRTQQEDSAVYLCASRRQGGILPQETQYFGPGTRLLVL.